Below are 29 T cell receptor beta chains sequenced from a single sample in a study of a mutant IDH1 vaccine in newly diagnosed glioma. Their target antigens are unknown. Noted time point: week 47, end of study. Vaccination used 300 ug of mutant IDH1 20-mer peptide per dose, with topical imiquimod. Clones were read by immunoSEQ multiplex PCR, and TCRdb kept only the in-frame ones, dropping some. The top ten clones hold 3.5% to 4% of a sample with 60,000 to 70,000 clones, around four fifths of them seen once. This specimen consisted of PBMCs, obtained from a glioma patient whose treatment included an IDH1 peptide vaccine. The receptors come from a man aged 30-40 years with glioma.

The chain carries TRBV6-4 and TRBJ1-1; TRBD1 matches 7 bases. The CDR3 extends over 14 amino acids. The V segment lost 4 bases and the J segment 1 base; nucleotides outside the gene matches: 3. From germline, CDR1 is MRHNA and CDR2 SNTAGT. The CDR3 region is CASSAGQSNTEAFF. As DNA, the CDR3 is TGTGCCAGCAGTGCGGGACAGTCGAACACTGAAGCTTTCTTT.

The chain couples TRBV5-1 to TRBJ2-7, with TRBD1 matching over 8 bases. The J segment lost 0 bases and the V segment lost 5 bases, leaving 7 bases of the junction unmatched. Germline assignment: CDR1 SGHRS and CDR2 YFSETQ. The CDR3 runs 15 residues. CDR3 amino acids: CASRTGTGYSYEQYF. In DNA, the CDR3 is TGCGCCAGCAGGACCGGGACAGGCTACTCCTACGAGCAGTACTTC.

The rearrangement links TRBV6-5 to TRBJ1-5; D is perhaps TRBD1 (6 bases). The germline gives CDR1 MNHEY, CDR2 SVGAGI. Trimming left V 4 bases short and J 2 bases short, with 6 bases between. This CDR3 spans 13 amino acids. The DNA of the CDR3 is TGTGCCAGCAGTTGGACAGGCAATCAGCCCCAGCATTTT. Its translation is CASSWTGNQPQHF.

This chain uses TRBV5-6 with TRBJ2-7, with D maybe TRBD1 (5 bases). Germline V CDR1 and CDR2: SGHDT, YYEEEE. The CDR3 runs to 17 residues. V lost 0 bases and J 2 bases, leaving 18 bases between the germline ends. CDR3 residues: CASSLEKGRVSTYEQYF. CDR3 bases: TGTGCCAGCAGCTTGGAGAAGGGCAGGGTGTCGACCTACGAGCAGTACTTC.

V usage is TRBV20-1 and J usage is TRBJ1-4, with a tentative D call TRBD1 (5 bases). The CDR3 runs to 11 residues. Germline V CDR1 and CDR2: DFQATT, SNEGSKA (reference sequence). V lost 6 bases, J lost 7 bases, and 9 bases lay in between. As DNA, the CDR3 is TGCAGTGCAGGGGCTGGTGAAAAACTGTTTTTT. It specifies CSAGAGEKLFF.

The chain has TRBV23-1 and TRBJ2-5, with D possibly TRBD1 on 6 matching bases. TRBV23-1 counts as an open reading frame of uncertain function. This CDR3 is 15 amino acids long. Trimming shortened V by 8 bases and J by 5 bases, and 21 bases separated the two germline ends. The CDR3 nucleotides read TGCGCCAGCCAGACTATACAGGGTTTGCTGGAGACCCAGTACTTC. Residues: CASQTIQGLLETQYF.

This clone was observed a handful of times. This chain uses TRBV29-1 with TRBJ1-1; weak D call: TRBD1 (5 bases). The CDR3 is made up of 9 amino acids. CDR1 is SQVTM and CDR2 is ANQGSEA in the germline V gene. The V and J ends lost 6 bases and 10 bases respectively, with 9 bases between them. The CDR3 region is CSVGEGAFF. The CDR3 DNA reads TGCAGCGTGGGGGAGGGAGCTTTCTTT.

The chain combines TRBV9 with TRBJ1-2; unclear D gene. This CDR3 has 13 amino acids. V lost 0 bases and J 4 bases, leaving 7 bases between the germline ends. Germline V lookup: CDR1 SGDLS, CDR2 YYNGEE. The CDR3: CASSVVEGYGYTF. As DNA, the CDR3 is TGTGCCAGCAGCGTAGTGGAGGGCTATGGCTACACCTTC. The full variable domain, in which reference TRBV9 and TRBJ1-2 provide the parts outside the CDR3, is DSGVTQTPKHLITATGQRVTLRCSPRSGDLSVYWYQQSLDQGLQFLIQYYNGEERAKGNILERFSAQQFPDLHSELNLSSLELGDSALYFCASSVVEGYGYTFGSGTRLTVV.

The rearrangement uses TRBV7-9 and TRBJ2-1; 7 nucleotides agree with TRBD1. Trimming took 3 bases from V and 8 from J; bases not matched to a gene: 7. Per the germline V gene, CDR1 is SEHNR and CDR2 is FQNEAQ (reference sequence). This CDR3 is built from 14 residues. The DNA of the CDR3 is TGTGCCAGCAGCTTCAAGGGACAGAACGATGAGCAGTTCTTC. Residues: CASSFKGQNDEQFF.

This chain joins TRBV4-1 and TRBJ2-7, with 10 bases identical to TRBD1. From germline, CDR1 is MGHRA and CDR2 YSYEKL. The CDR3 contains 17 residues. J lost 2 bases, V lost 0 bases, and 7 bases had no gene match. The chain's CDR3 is CASSQEERGTGAYEQYF. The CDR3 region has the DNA TGCGCCAGCAGCCAAGAGGAACGTGGGACAGGGGCCTACGAGCAGTACTTC.

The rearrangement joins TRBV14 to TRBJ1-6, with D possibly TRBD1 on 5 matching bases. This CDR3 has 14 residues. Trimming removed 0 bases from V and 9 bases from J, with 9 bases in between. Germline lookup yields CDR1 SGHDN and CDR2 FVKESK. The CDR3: CASSQDRVGSPLHF. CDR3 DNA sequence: TGTGCCAGCAGCCAAGACAGGGTGGGTTCACCCCTCCACTTT.

CDR3 in DNA: TGTGCCAGCGGCCAGGACAGGGGAAGATTGCGTGGCTACACCTTC. It encodes CASGQDRGRLRGYTF. The chain couples TRBV28 to TRBJ1-2; 9 bases line up with TRBD1. The CDR3 is made up of 15 amino acids. Looked up from germline, CDR1 is MDHEN and CDR2 is SYDVKM. V shed 8 bases and J 7 bases; nucleotides not matched to a gene: 14.

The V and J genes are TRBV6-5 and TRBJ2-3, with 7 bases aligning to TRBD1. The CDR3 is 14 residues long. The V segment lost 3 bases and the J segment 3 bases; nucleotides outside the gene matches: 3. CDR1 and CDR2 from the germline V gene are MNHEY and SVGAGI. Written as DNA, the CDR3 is TGTGCCAGCAGTTATAAGGACAGGACAGATACGCAGTATTTT. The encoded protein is CASSYKDRTDTQYF.

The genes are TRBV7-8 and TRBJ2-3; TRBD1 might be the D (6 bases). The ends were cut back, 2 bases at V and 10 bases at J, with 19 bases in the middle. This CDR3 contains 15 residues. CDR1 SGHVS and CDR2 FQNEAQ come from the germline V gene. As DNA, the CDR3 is TGTGCCAGCAGCTTACGTGGGGGCCCCATGATGGCGCAGTATTTT. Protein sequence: CASSLRGGPMMAQYF.

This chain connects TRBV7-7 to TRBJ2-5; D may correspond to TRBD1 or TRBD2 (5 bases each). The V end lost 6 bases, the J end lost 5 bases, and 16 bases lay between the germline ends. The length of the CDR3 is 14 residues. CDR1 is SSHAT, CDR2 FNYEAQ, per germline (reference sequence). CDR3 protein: CASSLLGTDETQYF. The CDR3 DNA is TGTGCCAGCAGTCTATTGGGGACGGACGAGACCCAGTACTTC.

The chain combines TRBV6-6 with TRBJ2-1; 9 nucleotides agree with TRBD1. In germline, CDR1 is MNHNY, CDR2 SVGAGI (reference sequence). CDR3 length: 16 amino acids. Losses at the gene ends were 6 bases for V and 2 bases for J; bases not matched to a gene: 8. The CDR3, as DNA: TGTGCCAGCAGGGACGGACAGGGGAAGGCCTACAATGAGCAGTTCTTC. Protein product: CASRDGQGKAYNEQFF.

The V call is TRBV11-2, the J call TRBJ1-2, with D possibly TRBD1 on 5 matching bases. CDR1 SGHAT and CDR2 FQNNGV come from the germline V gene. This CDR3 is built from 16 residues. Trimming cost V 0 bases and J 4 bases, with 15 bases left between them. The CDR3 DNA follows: TGTGCCAGCAGCTTAGATGGAACAGGACCGCGCTATGGCTACACCTTC. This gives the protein CASSLDGTGPRYGYTF.

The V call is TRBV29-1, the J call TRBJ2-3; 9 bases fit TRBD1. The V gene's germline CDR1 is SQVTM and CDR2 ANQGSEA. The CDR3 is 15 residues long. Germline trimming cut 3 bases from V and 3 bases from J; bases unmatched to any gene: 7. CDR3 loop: CSVEIDRGITDTQYF. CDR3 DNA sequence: TGCAGCGTTGAGATCGACAGGGGGATAACAGATACGCAGTATTTT.

In nucleotides, the CDR3 is TGTGCCAGCAGGAGACAGGGATACACTGAAGCTTTCTTT. It codes for CASRRQGYTEAFF. This sequence joins TRBV6-5 and TRBJ1-1; 7 nucleotides align to TRBD1. CDR3 length equals 13 residues. Per germline, CDR1 MNHEY and CDR2 SVGAGI. The V segment lost 6 bases and the J segment 3 bases; nucleotides outside the gene matches: 4.

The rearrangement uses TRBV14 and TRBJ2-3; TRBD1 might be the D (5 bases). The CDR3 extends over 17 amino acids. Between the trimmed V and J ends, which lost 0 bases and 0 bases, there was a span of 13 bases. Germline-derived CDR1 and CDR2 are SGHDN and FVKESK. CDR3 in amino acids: CASSQDRVLTSTDTQYF. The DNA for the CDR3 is TGTGCCAGCAGCCAAGACAGGGTATTAACTAGCACAGATACGCAGTATTTT.

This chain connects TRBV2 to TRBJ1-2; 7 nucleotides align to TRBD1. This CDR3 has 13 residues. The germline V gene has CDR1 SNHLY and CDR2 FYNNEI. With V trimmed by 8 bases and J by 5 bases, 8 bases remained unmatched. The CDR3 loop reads CASERQGRYGYTF. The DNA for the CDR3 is TGTGCCAGCGAACGACAGGGAAGGTATGGCTACACCTTC. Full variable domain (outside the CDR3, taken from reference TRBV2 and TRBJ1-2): EPEVTQTPSHQVTQMGQEVILRCVPISNHLYFYWYRQILGQKVEFLVSFYNNEISEKSEIFDDQFSVERPDGSNFTLKIRSTKLEDSAMYFCASERQGRYGYTFGSGTRLTVV.

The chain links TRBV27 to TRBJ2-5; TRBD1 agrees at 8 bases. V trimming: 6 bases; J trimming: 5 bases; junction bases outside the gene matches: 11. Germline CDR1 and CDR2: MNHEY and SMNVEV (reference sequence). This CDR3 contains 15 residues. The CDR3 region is CASSRGRQGSETQYF. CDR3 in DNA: TGTGCCAGCAGCAGGGGGCGGCAGGGAAGCGAGACCCAGTACTTC.

For the CDR3, the DNA is TGTGCCAGTAGTACCGTCGGACAGGGGGCAGGGGAGCAGTTCTTC. Translated, it gives CASSTVGQGAGEQFF. V and J are TRBV19 and TRBJ2-1; 11 positions match TRBD1. Germline V CDR1 and CDR2: LNHDA, SQIVND (reference sequence). The V and J ends lost 4 bases and 10 bases, in that order; junction bases with no gene match: 9. The CDR3 sequence is 15 residues long.

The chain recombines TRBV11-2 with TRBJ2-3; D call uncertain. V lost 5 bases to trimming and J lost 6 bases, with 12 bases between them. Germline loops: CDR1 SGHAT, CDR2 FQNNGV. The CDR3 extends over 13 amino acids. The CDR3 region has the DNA TGTGCCAGCAGCGTACTCGACGGGGATACGCAGTATTTT. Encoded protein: CASSVLDGDTQYF.

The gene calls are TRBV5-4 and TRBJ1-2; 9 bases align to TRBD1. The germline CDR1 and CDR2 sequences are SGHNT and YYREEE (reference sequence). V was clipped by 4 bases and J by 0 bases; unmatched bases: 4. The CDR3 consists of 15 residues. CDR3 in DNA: TGTGCCAGCAGCAAGGGACAGGGCCCTAACTATGGCTACACCTTC. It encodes CASSKGQGPNYGYTF.

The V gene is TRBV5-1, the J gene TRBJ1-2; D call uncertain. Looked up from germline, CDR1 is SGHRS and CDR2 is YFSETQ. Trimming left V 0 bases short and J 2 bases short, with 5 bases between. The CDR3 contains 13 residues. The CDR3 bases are TGCGCCAGCAGCTTGGGGCAAAACTATGGCTACACCTTC. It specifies CASSLGQNYGYTF.

The chain's CDR3 is CATSRDRGQGNTIYF. The DNA of the CDR3 is TGTGCCACCAGCAGAGATCGCGGACAGGGAAACACCATATATTTT. V gene TRBV15 combines with J gene TRBJ1-3; TRBD1 might be the D (6 bases). With 0 bases removed from V and 4 bases from J, the gap between germline ends came to 10 bases. The CDR3 runs to 15 residues. The germline V gene encodes CDR1 LNHNV and CDR2 YYDKDF (reference sequence).

The CDR3 nucleotides read TGTGCCAGCAGCCCCCTAGGGGGGGCCAGCACAGATACGCAGTATTTT. Translating it yields CASSPLGGASTDTQYF. This chain connects TRBV7-9 to TRBJ2-3, with a tentative D call TRBD2 (7 bases). Between the trimmed V and J ends, which lost 5 bases and 0 bases, there was a span of 15 bases. CDR3 size: 16 residues. Germline assignment: CDR1 SEHNR and CDR2 FQNEAQ (reference sequence).

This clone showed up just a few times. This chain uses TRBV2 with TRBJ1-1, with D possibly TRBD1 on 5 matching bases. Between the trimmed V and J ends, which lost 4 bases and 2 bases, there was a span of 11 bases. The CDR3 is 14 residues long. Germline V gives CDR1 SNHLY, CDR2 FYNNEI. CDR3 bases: TGTGCCAGCAGTGTGTGGGACCGCAACACTGAAGCTTTCTTT. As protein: CASSVWDRNTEAFF. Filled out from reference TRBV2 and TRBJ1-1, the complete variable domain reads EPEVTQTPSHQVTQMGQEVILRCVPISNHLYFYWYRQILGQKVEFLVSFYNNEISEKSEIFDDQFSVERPDGSNFTLKIRSTKLEDSAMYFCASSVWDRNTEAFFGQGTRLTVV.